This T cell receptor beta chain came from a study of CD8+CD57+ T cells in acquired aplastic anemia. CDR3 length: 13 amino acids. Trimming stripped 5 bases from V and 4 bases from J, with 11 bases between. Germline V gene lookup returns CDR1 ENHRY and CDR2 SYGVKD. Genomic DNA was employed as the template in profiling TCR beta VDJ and CDR3. Each CDR3 protein gets one entry after TCRdb re-called the reads with MiXCR. The table shows about 220,000 distinct CDR3 sequences, with 30% to 35% occurring only once. The sample was sorted CD4+, CD8+, or CD8+CD57+ T cells (not recorded which) from PBMCs. The clonotype was recovered from a human donor in good health, serving as a control. The gene calls are TRBV10-3 and TRBJ1-2, with D possibly TRBD1 on 5 matching bases. The CDR3 DNA follows: TGTGCCATCAGTTCCCGGGACCGCTATGGCTACACCTTC. Protein: CAISSRDRYGYTF.